The entry below describes one T cell receptor (beta chain). The CDR3 has 16 amino acids. CDR1 LNHDA and CDR2 SQIVND come from the germline V gene (reference sequence). V was pared by 3 bases and J by 2 bases, with 8 bases of the junction left unmatched. The data were taken from a study of T cell changes during pregnancy in multiple sclerosis. Sequencing used immunoSEQ multiplex PCR; TCRdb keeps in-frame clones, though not all of them. Here the sample spans tens of thousands of clones, 75% to 95% being singletons. This chain joins TRBV19 and TRBJ2-5; 8 bases fit TRBD2. This TCR came from a female donor in good health, enrolled as a control in a pregnancy study. This sample comprised CD4+ T cells from peripheral blood mononuclear cells, obtained after pregnancy. CDR3: CASSILAGGVQETQYF. As DNA, the CDR3 is TGTGCCAGTAGTATTTTGGCGGGAGGTGTTCAAGAGACCCAGTACTTC.